The clone carrying this T cell receptor (beta chain) was observed a few times. Its specificity is not known. This sample is part of a study of T cell responses to AZD1222 COVID-19 vaccine. The analysis combined second doses at about 4 or about 12 weeks. Libraries were prepared by immunoSEQ multiplex PCR; TCRdb keeps only in-frame clonotypes and omits some of them. The table includes under 100,000 clones, approximately 85% detected once. Germline V lookup: CDR1 MNHEY, CDR2 SVGAGI. The CDR3 spans 14 residues. The V end lost 0 bases, the J end lost 3 bases, and 8 bases lay between the germline ends. Study observations and caveats: Without day 14 samples, only post-peak T cell repertoires were studied. Donors in the cohort were predominantly white British and more often female, and clonal diversity was possibly underestimated.

This sequence originates from an adult who received the AZD1222 COVID-19 vaccine. This sample comprised peripheral blood, obtained 28 days after the second AZD1222 dose. The chain links TRBV6-5 to TRBJ1-1; no clear D. As DNA, the CDR3 is TGTGCCAGCAGTTACTCTGACCTTCACACTGAAGCTTTCTTT. Translating gives CASSYSDLHTEAFF.